The 22 T cell receptor beta chains reported below all come from one sample, sequenced in a study of blood T cells in healthy people across ages. Then a second PCR, running about 6 to 12 cycles, was carried out with a sample-barcoded 5' primer and a J-beta primer mix. In TCRdb, the 5' RACE reads were re-called with MiXCR into one record per CDR3 protein. The sample has under 800,000 distinct CDR3 sequences; around 40% are singletons. Material: blood. These receptors came from a woman aged 55 to 70 in good health.

The gene calls are TRBV20-1 and TRBJ1-2; 8 nucleotides line up with TRBD1. CDR3 size: 13 residues. Germline V gives CDR1 DFQATT, CDR2 SNEGSKA (reference sequence). Trimming cost V 4 bases and J 8 bases; bases outside gene matches: 9. This CDR3 reads CSATRTGLGGYTF. CDR3 DNA: TGCAGTGCTACCAGGACAGGGCTGGGGGGCTACACCTTC.

The V call is TRBV4-3, the J call TRBJ2-3; TRBD1 agrees at 9 bases. This CDR3 has 15 amino acids. The V segment lost 2 bases and the J segment 3 bases; nucleotides outside the gene matches: 3. CDR1 is LGHNA and CDR2 is YSLEER in the germline V gene. CDR3: CASSQLQGATDTQYF. The DNA of the CDR3 is TGCGCCAGCAGCCAACTACAGGGGGCGACAGATACGCAGTATTTT.

The V and J genes are TRBV20-1 and TRBJ1-2; 12 positions agree with TRBD1. This CDR3 is built from 16 residues. The V and J ends lost 6 bases and 4 bases, in that order; junction bases with no gene match: 12. Germline V gene lookup returns CDR1 DFQATT and CDR2 SNEGSKA (reference sequence). The CDR3 DNA reads TGCAGTGCCGCCGGGACAGGGGGCCTTACTACCTATGGCTACACCTTC. Translation: CSAAGTGGLTTYGYTF.

The genes are TRBV20-1 and TRBJ2-4, with a possible D match to TRBD2 (6 bases). The J call may be wrong; the DNA end is better matched by TRBJ2-7. The CDR3 runs to 14 residues. Germline CDR1 DFQATT, CDR2 SNEGSKA (reference sequence). This CDR3 reads CSVPGLSRNYEQYF. The CDR3 coding sequence is TGCAGTGTTCCGGGACTTTCACGGAACTACGAGCAGTACTTC.

Notes on this clonotype: Sequence at one end of the junction differs from germline and may be a read error. The J gene is TRBJ1-2, the V gene TRBV12-3 or TRBV12-4; 7 bases are a match to TRBD1. This CDR3 spans 13 amino acids. The CDR3 protein is CASSSGTAYGHTF. The DNA of the CDR3 is TGTGCCAGCAGTAGCGGGACAGCATATGGCCACACCTTC.

This chain connects TRBV7-6 to TRBJ2-1; TRBD1 agrees at 8 bases. The CDR3 has 16 residues. V shed 1 base and J 7 bases; nucleotides not matched to a gene: 9. Germline loops: CDR1 SGHVS, CDR2 FNYEAQ. Here the CDR3 DNA reads TGTGCCAGCAGCTTAGAGGGCCCGGGACAGGCTAATGAGCAGTTCTTC. It is translated as CASSLEGPGQANEQFF. Filled out from reference TRBV7-6 and TRBJ2-1, the complete variable domain reads GAGVSQSPRYKVTKRGQDVALRCDPISGHVSLYWYRQALGQGPEFLTYFNYEAQQDKSGLPNDRFSAERPEGSISTLTIQRTEQRDSAMYRCASSLEGPGQANEQFFGPGTRLTVL.

The V and J genes are TRBV29-1 and TRBJ2-1; 10 nucleotides align to TRBD1. J was trimmed by 1 base and V by 4 bases; bases with no gene match: 7. The CDR3 loop spans 16 amino acids. Germline CDR1 SQVTM, CDR2 ANQGSEA. CDR3 in amino acids: CSVAGTGDISYNEQFF. CDR3 DNA: TGCAGCGTTGCCGGGACAGGGGATATATCCTACAATGAGCAGTTCTTC.

The genes are TRBV4-2 and TRBJ2-3, with 7 bases identical to TRBD2. V dropped 5 bases and J dropped 3; count of bases not matched to a gene: 5. This CDR3 region has 14 residues. Germline V gene lookup returns CDR1 LGHNA and CDR2 YNFKEQ. In DNA form, the CDR3 reads TGTGCCAGCAGCGGGACTACAACTACAGATACGCAGTATTTT. This sequence encodes CASSGTTTTDTQYF.

V usage is TRBV27 and J usage is TRBJ2-1; 8 nucleotides match TRBD1. Losses at the gene ends were 3 bases for V and 4 bases for J; bases not matched to a gene: 8. CDR1 is MNHEY, CDR2 SMNVEV, per germline (reference sequence). The CDR3 length is 16 residues. CDR3 nucleotide sequence: TGTGCCAGCAGTTTCCTCCGGGACAGGAGTTACAATGAGCAGTTCTTC. As protein: CASSFLRDRSYNEQFF.

The sample holds a few counts of this clonotype. The rearrangement links TRBV27 to TRBJ2-1; unclear D gene. Trimming removed 5 bases from V and 2 bases from J, with 10 bases in between. This CDR3 is 14 amino acids long. CDR1 is MNHEY, CDR2 SMNVEV, per germline (reference sequence). CDR3 bases: TGTGCCAGCAGTCCCCGTTCGGCCTACAATGAGCAGTTCTTC. Translated: CASSPRSAYNEQFF.

CDR3 loop: CASRRGARDTDTQYF. The CDR3 nucleotides are TGCGCCAGCAGAAGAGGGGCGAGGGATACCGATACGCAGTATTTT. The chain recombines TRBV5-1 with TRBJ2-3, with D perhaps TRBD1 or TRBD2 (5 bases each). This CDR3 is 15 amino acids long. The V and J ends lost 5 bases and 6 bases respectively, with 19 bases between them. Germline CDR1 is SGHRS and CDR2 is YFSETQ.

The rearrangement joins TRBV27 to TRBJ1-2; D is perhaps TRBD1 (5 bases). This CDR3 region has 14 residues. Germline V lookup: CDR1 MNHEY, CDR2 SMNVEV (reference sequence). The V gene lost 4 bases and the J gene lost 6 bases, with 15 bases spanning the gap. Written as DNA, the CDR3 is TGTGCCAGCAGTTCGATTTCGGCGGGGGATGGCTACACCTTC. It encodes CASSSISAGDGYTF.

This clonotype has only a few counts. The genes are TRBV20-1 and TRBJ2-4; 9 bases line up with TRBD1. Germline CDR1 reads DFQATT; CDR2 reads SNEGSKA (reference sequence). The CDR3 totals 13 residues. V gave up 5 bases and J gave up 11 bases; unmatched junction bases: 10. CDR3 protein: CSAVGQGPPLQYF. CDR3 in DNA: TGCAGTGCTGTAGGACAGGGGCCCCCTCTTCAGTACTTC.

About this clonotype: A read error may account for a junction end that differs from germline. CDR3 region: CVSGGSVGGYTF. The CDR3 DNA sequence: TGTGTCAGCGGGGGGTCTGTTGGCGGCTACACCTTC. The genes are TRBV4-2 and TRBJ1-2; possibly TRBD1 for D (5 bases). The germline V gene encodes CDR1 LGHNA and CDR2 YNFKEQ. The CDR3 is 12 amino acids.

This clonotype came up many times. The DNA of the CDR3 is TGTGCCAGCAGCACCGGGACAGGGAACTACGAGCAGTACTTC. Translating gives CASSTGTGNYEQYF. The rearrangement links TRBV7-3 to TRBJ2-7; the match to TRBD1 covers 9 bases. This CDR3 is 14 amino acids long. The germline CDR1 and CDR2 sequences are SGHTA and FQGTGA. J lost 3 bases, V lost 5 bases, and 5 bases had no gene match.

This clonotype has only a few counts. J is TRBJ2-3 and V is TRBV12-3 or TRBV12-4; 8 nucleotides match TRBD1. J gave up 7 bases and V 4 bases, and 1 base lay outside the gene matches. CDR3 size: 12 residues. The chain's CDR3 is CASSWTGNTQYF. In DNA, the CDR3 is TGTGCCAGCAGTTGGACAGGGAATACGCAGTATTTT.

The genes are TRBV12-3 or TRBV12-4 and TRBJ2-3, with D perhaps matching TRBD2 (5 bases). This CDR3 is 15 amino acids long. V lost 6 bases, J lost 10 bases, and 23 bases lay in between. This CDR3 is CASSSLGARFDPQYF. The CDR3 nucleotides are TGTGCCAGCAGCTCTCTGGGAGCCCGGTTCGATCCGCAGTATTTT.

This chain uses TRBV24-1 with TRBJ2-2, with 10 bases that match TRBD2. Per the germline V gene, CDR1 is KGHDR and CDR2 is SFDVKD. The CDR3 loop spans 16 amino acids. Unmatched junction bases numbered 0, after V lost 2 bases and J lost 1 base. The CDR3 DNA is TGTGCCACCAGTGATTGGACTAGCGGGAACACCGGGGAGCTGTTTTTT. This gives the protein CATSDWTSGNTGELFF.

This chain uses TRBV29-1 with TRBJ2-3; maybe TRBD2 (5 bases). This CDR3 spans 13 amino acids. Trimming took off 4 bases at V and 0 bases at J, with 8 bases between the two ends. Germline CDR1 is SQVTM and CDR2 is ANQGSEA. CDR3 sequence: CSVAGESTDTQYF. The CDR3 nucleotides are TGCAGCGTTGCCGGGGAAAGCACAGATACGCAGTATTTT.

This clonotype was seen a few times. Here the CDR3 reads CASSRGGLGTGLYEQYF. As DNA, the CDR3 is TGTGCCAGCAGCCGAGGAGGACTAGGGACAGGGCTCTACGAGCAGTACTTC. This chain joins TRBV6-2 or TRBV6-3 and TRBJ2-7; TRBD1 matches 9 bases. The length of the CDR3 is 17 residues. Trimming took 6 bases from V and 3 from J; bases not matched to a gene: 15. Germline values: CDR1 MNHEY, CDR2 SVGEGT.

This rearrangement joins TRBV20-1 to TRBJ1-5; TRBD1 is a possible D gene (5 bases). Germline V gene data show CDR1 as DFQATT and CDR2 as SNEGSKA (reference sequence). The CDR3 has 14 amino acids. V was cut by 1 base and J by 1 base, with 8 bases left in between. The CDR3 sequence: CSARGDGSNQPQHF. CDR3 sequence (DNA): TGCAGTGCTAGAGGGGACGGAAGCAATCAGCCCCAGCATTTT.

This clonotype was observed a single time. This chain links TRBV27 with TRBJ1-2; weak D call: TRBD1 (6 bases). This CDR3 is 14 amino acids long. V lost 5 bases and J 3 bases, leaving 13 bases between the germline ends. CDR1 is MNHEY, CDR2 SMNVEV, per germline (reference sequence). The DNA of the CDR3 is TGTGCCAGCAGTGTCGGGGGCGCTGACTATGGCTACACCTTC. Translation gives CASSVGGADYGYTF.